A selection of T cell receptor beta chains follows, all from one sample in a study of T cell repertoires in cytomegalovirus infection. Their recognized antigens are unknown. TCRdb re-derived calls from the reads in MiXCR, one entry per CDR3 protein. The sample yields around 570,000 distinct CDR3 sequences, almost 40% seen once. This specimen consisted of cultured PBMCs, obtained from culture after CMV antigen stimulation. The receptors were sampled from a human donor in good health (CMV status not recorded). Some clones in this sample may be carry-over from other donors' samples. Each CDR3 is given with its conserved first and last residue. The order of the fields is D gene, V gene, J gene, clone size, CDR3 length, CDR3 protein, CDR3 DNA. D genes are given only for firm matches. Clone size, where shown, is once, few, many, or a class for clones that have expanded.

d_gene: NA
v_gene: TRBV6-1
j_gene: TRBJ1-2
abundance: NA
len: 15
CDR3aa: CASSTTTASNYGYTF
CDR3nt: TGTGCCAGTAGTACTACGACAGCTTCTAACTATGGCTACACCTTC

d_gene: NA
v_gene: TRBV6-2/TRBV6-3
j_gene: TRBJ2-7
abundance: few
len: 15
CDR3aa: CASSYPSAAAYEQYF
CDR3nt: TGTGCCAGCAGTTACCCCTCCGCGGCAGCCTACGAGCAGTACTTC

d_gene: NA
v_gene: TRBV29-1
j_gene: TRBJ2-3
abundance: NA
len: 13
CDR3aa: CSVGIADTDTQYF
CDR3nt: TGCAGCGTTGGGATAGCGGACACAGATACGCAGTATTTT

d_gene: TRBD2
v_gene: TRBV4-1
j_gene: TRBJ2-4
abundance: NA
len: 18
CDR3aa: CASSQELAGGVTKNIQYF
CDR3nt: TGTGCCAGCAGCCAAGAACTAGCGGGGGGTGTAACCAAAAACATTCAGTACTTC

d_gene: TRBD2
v_gene: TRBV12-3/TRBV12-4
j_gene: TRBJ2-1
abundance: once
len: 15
CDR3aa: CASRAGLANYNEQFF
CDR3nt: TGTGCCAGCAGGGCGGGACTAGCGAACTACAATGAGCAGTTCTTC

d_gene: NA
v_gene: TRBV12-3/TRBV12-4
j_gene: TRBJ2-1
abundance: NA
len: 14
CDR3aa: CASSLGDIVNEQFF
CDR3nt: TGTGCCAGCAGTTTAGGGGACATTGTCAATGAGCAGTTCTTC

d_gene: NA
v_gene: TRBV20-1
j_gene: TRBJ1-4
abundance: NA
len: 13
CDR3aa: CSADRVPQGKLFF
CDR3nt: TGCAGTGCAGACCGGGTCCCGCAGGGAAAACTGTTTTTT

d_gene: NA
v_gene: TRBV7-2
j_gene: TRBJ2-1
abundance: few
len: 14
CDR3aa: CASSPARARNEQFF
CDR3nt: TGTGCCAGCAGCCCGGCGAGGGCCCGCAATGAGCAGTTCTTC

d_gene: TRBD1
v_gene: TRBV7-2
j_gene: TRBJ1-4
abundance: few
len: 14
CDR3aa: CASSLRGTDEKLFF
CDR3nt: TGTGCCAGCAGCTTAAGAGGGACAGATGAAAAACTGTTTTTT

d_gene: NA
v_gene: TRBV11-1
j_gene: TRBJ1-2
abundance: NA
len: 13
CDR3aa: CASSLPDWRGYTF
CDR3nt: TGTGCCAGCAGCTTACCGGACTGGAGGGGCTACACCTTC

d_gene: TRBD1
v_gene: TRBV5-1
j_gene: TRBJ1-2
abundance: once
len: 15
CDR3aa: CASSLGRQGMYGYTF
CDR3nt: TGCGCCAGCAGCTTGGGTAGACAGGGGATGTATGGCTACACCTTC

d_gene: TRBD1
v_gene: TRBV7-6
j_gene: TRBJ1-1
abundance: few
len: 15
CDR3aa: CASSLYRGLNTEAFF
CDR3nt: TGTGCCAGCAGCTTATACAGGGGCTTGAACACTGAAGCTTTCTTT

d_gene: TRBD2
v_gene: TRBV6-1
j_gene: TRBJ2-7
abundance: few
len: 14
CDR3aa: CASSGLAGAGEQYF
CDR3nt: TGTGCCAGCAGTGGCCTAGCGGGAGCTGGCGAGCAGTACTTC

d_gene: NA
v_gene: TRBV7-8
j_gene: TRBJ1-2
abundance: few
len: 13
CDR3aa: CASSSVRVDGYTF
CDR3nt: TGTGCCAGCAGCTCGGTCAGGGTGGATGGCTACACCTTC

d_gene: NA
v_gene: TRBV27
j_gene: TRBJ2-7
abundance: NA
len: 15
CDR3aa: CASSLSGQYAYEQYF
CDR3nt: TGTGCCAGCAGTTTGAGCGGACAGTACGCCTACGAGCAGTACTTC

d_gene: TRBD2
v_gene: TRBV5-5
j_gene: TRBJ2-1
abundance: NA
len: 16
CDR3aa: CASSLSTSGSYNEQFF
CDR3nt: TGTGCCAGCAGCTTGAGTACTAGCGGCTCCTACAATGAGCAGTTCTTC

d_gene: TRBD1
v_gene: TRBV5-1
j_gene: TRBJ1-2
abundance: NA
len: 14
CDR3aa: CASSLWTGGNGYTF
CDR3nt: TGCGCCAGCAGCCTGTGGACAGGGGGCAATGGCTACACCTTC

d_gene: NA
v_gene: TRBV5-1
j_gene: TRBJ2-3
abundance: NA
len: 15
CDR3aa: CASSLAPGDTDTQYF
CDR3nt: TGCGCCAGCAGCTTGGCCCCGGGGGACACAGATACGCAGTATTTT

d_gene: NA
v_gene: TRBV7-2
j_gene: TRBJ2-7
abundance: many
len: 14
CDR3aa: CASSHRTGTYEQYF
CDR3nt: TGTGCCAGCAGCCACAGAACAGGGACCTACGAGCAGTACTTC

d_gene: NA
v_gene: TRBV7-2
j_gene: TRBJ2-1
abundance: few
len: 15
CDR3aa: CASSLDGGSYNEQFF
CDR3nt: TGTGCCAGCAGCTTAGACGGCGGCTCCTACAATGAGCAGTTCTTC

d_gene: TRBD1
v_gene: TRBV20-1
j_gene: TRBJ1-5
abundance: NA
len: 14
CDR3aa: CSAEDPTGGQPQHF
CDR3nt: TGCAGTGCTGAAGACCCGACAGGGGGTCAGCCCCAGCATTTT

d_gene: NA
v_gene: TRBV27
j_gene: TRBJ1-4
abundance: few
len: 13
CDR3aa: CASRGGGNEKLFF
CDR3nt: TGTGCCAGCAGGGGGGGTGGCAATGAAAAACTGTTTTTT

d_gene: NA
v_gene: TRBV7-4
j_gene: TRBJ1-5
abundance: NA
len: 13
CDR3aa: CASSLALSQPQHF
CDR3nt: TGTGCCAGCAGCTTAGCTCTGTCCCAGCCCCAGCATTTT

d_gene: NA
v_gene: TRBV2
j_gene: TRBJ2-2
abundance: NA
len: 16
CDR3aa: CASNERPGLITGELFF
CDR3nt: TGTGCCAGCAATGAAAGGCCGGGACTGATCACCGGGGAGCTGTTTTTT

d_gene: TRBD1
v_gene: TRBV20-1
j_gene: TRBJ2-2
abundance: NA
len: 14
CDR3aa: CSARHPGGTGELFF
CDR3nt: TGCAGTGCTAGACATCCAGGGGGCACCGGGGAGCTGTTTTTT

d_gene: NA
v_gene: TRBV2
j_gene: TRBJ1-2
abundance: few
len: 12
CDR3aa: CASSIGQYGYTF
CDR3nt: TGTGCCAGCAGCATTGGACAATATGGCTACACCTTC

d_gene: NA
v_gene: TRBV7-2
j_gene: TRBJ2-1
abundance: NA
len: 12
CDR3aa: CASSAGSVEQFF
CDR3nt: TGTGCCAGCAGCGCGGGGAGCGTAGAGCAGTTCTTC

d_gene: TRBD2
v_gene: TRBV10-3
j_gene: TRBJ2-5
abundance: NA
len: 16
CDR3aa: CAIRNPGTTYQETQYF
CDR3nt: TGTGCCATCAGAAACCCCGGGACTACGTACCAAGAGACCCAGTACTTC

d_gene: TRBD1
v_gene: TRBV7-2
j_gene: TRBJ2-4
abundance: few
len: 17
CDR3aa: CASSFRDSRLAKNIQYF
CDR3nt: TGTGCCAGCAGCTTCCGGGACAGTCGACTAGCCAAAAACATTCAGTACTTC

d_gene: NA
v_gene: TRBV11-2
j_gene: TRBJ2-3
abundance: few
len: 14
CDR3aa: CASSSDSDTDTQYF
CDR3nt: TGTGCCAGCAGCTCGGACTCAGACACAGATACGCAGTATTTT

d_gene: TRBD1
v_gene: TRBV9
j_gene: TRBJ2-5
abundance: NA
len: 15
CDR3aa: CASSTGTVGAETQYF
CDR3nt: TGTGCCAGCAGCACCGGGACAGTAGGTGCAGAGACCCAGTACTTC